This TCR beta chain was identified in a study of human T cells and chemical hapten exposure. Specified time point: pre-sensitization, week 0. Noted treatment: therapeutic diphenylcyclopropenone sensitization with weekly scalp DPC. Participating donors were patients with alopecia, aged 18 to 70 years, considered appropriate candidates for DPC. Germline V gives CDR1 SGHVS, CDR2 FNYEAQ. V lost 5 bases to trimming and J lost 3 bases; unmatched junction nucleotides: 11. The CDR3 contains 16 residues. This clonotype came up a few times. TCRdb reprocessed the RACE reads via MiXCR and lists one record per CDR3 protein. The data contain a few hundred thousand distinct CDR3 sequences, 7.5% to 8% of them singletons.

The V gene is TRBV7-6, the J gene TRBJ1-2; 8 bases are shared with TRBD1. The material was whole blood, obtained in connection with sensitization to the hapten diphenylcyclopropenone (DPC). The clonotype comes from a man between 18 and 35 years old with alopecia areata. Some clones in this sample may be carry-over from other donors' samples. The CDR3 is CASSKDRAPTDYGYTF. In DNA, the CDR3 is TGTGCCAGCAGCAAGGACAGGGCTCCCACTGACTATGGCTACACCTTC.